A selection of T cell receptor beta chains follows, all from one sample in a study of T cell repertoires in cytomegalovirus infection. TCRdb re-called the reads through MiXCR, storing one row per CDR3 protein. The table lists some 200,000 distinct CDR3 sequences, roughly 20% of them singletons. Sequenced: PBMCs. Source of these receptors: a human donor in good health (CMV status not recorded). Some clones in this sample may be carry-over from other donors' samples. CDR3s include the opening cysteine and the closing phenylalanine or tryptophan. Each record gives: clone size, D gene, J gene, V gene, CDR3 DNA, CDR3 protein. The D gene is left open where the match is weak. Expanded clones are given a class, and other clones once, few, many or no size at all.

few | NA | TRBJ1-2 | TRBV11-1 | TGTGCCAGCAGCTTCTCTGGGACTCTCTATGGCTACACCTTC | CASSFSGTLYGYTF
few | NA | TRBJ2-7 | TRBV9 | TGTGCCAGCGGGTTGGCACTCGACGAGCAGTACTTC | CASGLALDEQYF
many | TRBD2 | TRBJ2-3 | TRBV7-2 | TGTGCCAGCAGCCGAAATAGCGGGAGGCGCACAGATACGCAGTATTTT | CASSRNSGRRTDTQYF
many | TRBD2 | TRBJ2-1 | TRBV7-2 | TGTGCCAGCAGCCAAAGCGGGAGAGGCGGGAATGAGCAGTTCTTC | CASSQSGRGGNEQFF
many | NA | TRBJ1-2 | TRBV7-2 | TGTGCCAGCAGCTTAGAGGGATTCGGCTACACCTTC | CASSLEGFGYTF
NA | NA | TRBJ1-1 | TRBV29-1 | TGCAGCGTTGAAGTGGGATCTTCCACTGAAGCTTTCTTT | CSVEVGSSTEAFF
NA | NA | TRBJ2-1 | TRBV12-3/TRBV12-4 | TGTGCCAGCAGTTTAATCGCGGGACTCACCTACAATGAGCAGTTCTTC | CASSLIAGLTYNEQFF
NA | NA | TRBJ1-4 | TRBV19 | TGTGCCAGTAGTCCCCAGGGCGGGACGGAAAAACTGTTTTTT | CASSPQGGTEKLFF
NA | TRBD2 | TRBJ2-1 | TRBV19 | TGTGCCAGTAGTATGAAGCGGGGGCAGGGCAATGAGCAGTTCTTC | CASSMKRGQGNEQFF
few | NA | TRBJ2-1 | TRBV7-9 | TGTGCCAGCAGCGAATCGACAAAATTCTCCTACAATGAGCAGTTCTTC | CASSESTKFSYNEQFF
few | NA | TRBJ2-7 | TRBV7-2 | TGTGCCAGCAGCTTATGGCGGAACTACGAGCAGTACTTC | CASSLWRNYEQYF
many | NA | TRBJ1-5 | TRBV6-2/TRBV6-3 | TGTGCCAGCACCGACGGGGGATTCAATCAGCCCCAGCATTTT | CASTDGGFNQPQHF
few | NA | TRBJ2-1 | TRBV3-1 | TGTGCCAGCAGCCAAGTTGGATCGGCGGGTGAGCAGTTCTTC | CASSQVGSAGEQFF
many | TRBD1 | TRBJ2-5 | TRBV7-2 | TGTGCCAGCAGTGGACAGGGGAGAGAGACCCAGTACTTC | CASSGQGRETQYF
NA | TRBD1 | TRBJ1-5 | TRBV27 | TGTGCCAGCAGCCACCGGGACAGCAATCAGACCCAGCATTTT | CASSHRDSNQTQHF
many | NA | TRBJ1-1 | TRBV4-1 | TGCGCCAGCAGCACGGCTCGGGGGGCGCCCACTGAAGCTTTCTTT | CASSTARGAPTEAFF
many | TRBD1 | TRBJ2-7 | TRBV7-2 | TGTGCCAGCAGCTTAGACTACAGGGGTGAGCAGTACTTC | CASSLDYRGEQYF
many | TRBD2 | TRBJ2-5 | TRBV7-2 | TGTGCCAGCAGCTCCTCCGGGACTAGCGGCTTAGAGACCCAGTACTTC | CASSSSGTSGLETQYF
NA | NA | TRBJ2-3 | TRBV28 | TGTGCCAGCAGTTTAGGGCGGGATACGCAGTATTTT | CASSLGRDTQYF
few | NA | TRBJ1-3 | TRBV12-3/TRBV12-4 | TGTGCCAGCACGAGGGGAAGCTCTGGAAACACCATATATTTT | CASTRGSSGNTIYF
NA | TRBD1 | TRBJ2-5 | TRBV11-2 | TGTGCCAGCAGCTCAGACAGGGGTCCAGGAGAGACCCAGTACTTC | CASSSDRGPGETQYF
NA | NA | TRBJ2-1 | TRBV11-2 | TGTGCCAGCAGCCTGGACTCCGCGGGACGGTTCTTC | CASSLDSAGRFF
NA | TRBD2 | TRBJ2-1 | TRBV12-3/TRBV12-4 | TGTGCCAGCGCAGGGCGCCTAGCGGCCAGATCCTACAATGAGCAGTTCTTC | CASAGRLAARSYNEQFF
NA | NA | TRBJ2-2 | TRBV7-9 | TGTGCCAGCAGCCGTACCTCCCCCAACGCCTGGGAGCTGTTTTTT | CASSRTSPNAWELFF